Presented here are 2 T cell receptor beta chains from one specimen sequenced in a study of blood T cell repertoires in COVID-19. Clones were sequenced by immunoSEQ multiplex PCR, and TCRdb holds only the in-frame ones, with some missing. This sample yields 200,000 to 300,000 clones, of which roughly 84% are seen a single time; about 1.6% belongs to the top ten. Sequencing was carried out using peripheral blood. Receptors originate from a woman in her forties who had recovered from COVID-19.

The V and J genes are TRBV28 and TRBJ2-1; D might be TRBD2 (6 bases). Trimming stripped 4 bases from V and 4 bases from J, with 17 bases between. CDR1 is MDHEN, CDR2 SYDVKM, per germline. The CDR3 extends over 16 amino acids. Here the CDR3 reads CASSSAGGGQYNEQFF. CDR3 in DNA: TGTGCCAGCAGTTCCGCCGGGGGAGGCCAGTACAATGAGCAGTTCTTC.

This clone was seen just once. The rearrangement uses TRBV7-9 and TRBJ2-5; D might be TRBD1 (6 bases). Trimming shortened V by 4 bases and J by 5 bases, and 11 bases separated the two germline ends. CDR1 and CDR2 from the germline V gene are SEHNR and FQNEAQ (reference sequence). This CDR3 is built from 13 residues. In DNA form, the CDR3 reads TGTGCCAGCAGCTCGACAGGATCGGAGACCCAGTACTTC. This translates into CASSSTGSETQYF.